The clone carrying this T cell receptor beta chain was found many times. Germline values: CDR1 DFQATT, CDR2 SNEGSKA (reference sequence). This CDR3 region has 11 residues. The V gene end was trimmed by 6 bases and the J gene end by 4 bases; junction bases not matched to a gene: 3. Unique molecular identifiers were built into the TCRbeta library. TCRdb independently ran MiXCR on the PCR reads; one entry per CDR3 protein. The sample lists some 640,000 distinct CDR3 sequences; roughly 17% were seen once. This specimen belongs to a study of T-cell reconstitution after alpha-beta-depleted transplantation in children.

Sequenced here: PBMCs from the stem cell graft donor, sampled from the stem cell graft. V and J are TRBV20-1 and TRBJ2-7; 7 nucleotides align to TRBD2. The receptor comes from a human donor who donated a stem cell graft to a child with acute myeloid leukemia. The CDR3 nucleotides are TGCAGTGCGGCGGGGGTATACGAGCAGTACTTC. Protein sequence: CSAAGVYEQYF.